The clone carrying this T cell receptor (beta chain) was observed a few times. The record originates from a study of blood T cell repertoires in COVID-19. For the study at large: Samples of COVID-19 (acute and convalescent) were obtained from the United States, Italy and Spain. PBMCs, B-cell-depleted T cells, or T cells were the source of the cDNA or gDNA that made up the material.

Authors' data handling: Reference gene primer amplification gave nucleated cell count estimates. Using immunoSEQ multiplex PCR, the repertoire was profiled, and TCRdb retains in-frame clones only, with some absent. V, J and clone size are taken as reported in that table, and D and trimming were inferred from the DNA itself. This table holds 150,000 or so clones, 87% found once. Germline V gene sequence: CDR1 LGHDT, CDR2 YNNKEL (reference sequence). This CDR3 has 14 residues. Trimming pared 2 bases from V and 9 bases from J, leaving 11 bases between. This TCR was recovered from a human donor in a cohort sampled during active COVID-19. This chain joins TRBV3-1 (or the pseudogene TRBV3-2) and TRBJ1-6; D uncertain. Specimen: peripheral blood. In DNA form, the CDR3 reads TGTGCCAGCAGCCAATGGAGGGAGAGTTCACCCCTCCACTTT. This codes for CASSQWRESSPLHF.